This T cell receptor delta chain comes out of a study of Vδ1+ human thymocytes. The template was reverse-transcribed extracted RNA. CDR3 amplicons came from multiplex PCR with pooled V-gene forward and constant-region reverse primers. TCRdb reanalysed the multiplex PCR reads with CATT. The sample carries more than 45,000 delta-chain clones, about 15% recorded once. Germline V gene lookup returns CDR1 TSWWSYY and CDR2 QGS. The junction had 22 bases not matched to a gene; V was cut back by 4 bases and J by 0 bases. The CDR3 runs 21 residues. The sorted cells were CD3+ Vdelta1+ Vdelta2- thymocytes from alphabeta-depleted thymus. The sample holds a few counts of this clone. Its cognate antigen is unknown. Whole-study results and caveats: The authors advised highly purified populations and single-cell validation. Thymic TRG and TRD repertoires appeared highly polyclonal, with Gaussian CDR3 length distributions.

The chain links TRDV1 to TRDJ1; 8 positions agree with TRDD3. The source is a girl under three years old who had congenital heart surgery. Sequences were obtained from Vdelta1+ gamma-delta thymocytes from the thymus. As to subset: FACS-sorted CD3+ TCRalphabeta- TCRVdelta1+ TCRVdelta2- thymocytes. CDR3 DNA: TGTGCTCTTGGGGCACCATTACTGGGGGCTCGGGACAAACCATACACCGATAAACTCATCTTT. The encoded protein is CALGAPLLGARDKPYTDKLIF.